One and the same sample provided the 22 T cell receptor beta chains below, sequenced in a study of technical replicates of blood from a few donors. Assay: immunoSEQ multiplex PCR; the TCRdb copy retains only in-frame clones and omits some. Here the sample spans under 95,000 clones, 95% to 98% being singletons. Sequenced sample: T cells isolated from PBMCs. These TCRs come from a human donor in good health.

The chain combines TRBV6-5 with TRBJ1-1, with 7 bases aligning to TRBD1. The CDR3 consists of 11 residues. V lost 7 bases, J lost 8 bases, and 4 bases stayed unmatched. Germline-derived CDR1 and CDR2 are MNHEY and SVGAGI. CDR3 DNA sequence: TGTGCCAGCATCCAGGACAGGGAAGCTTTCTTT. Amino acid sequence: CASIQDREAFF.

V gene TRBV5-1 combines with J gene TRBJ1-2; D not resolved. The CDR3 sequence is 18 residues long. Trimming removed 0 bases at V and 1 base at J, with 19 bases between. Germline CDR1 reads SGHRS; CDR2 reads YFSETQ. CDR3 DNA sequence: TGCGCCAGCAGCTTGGGTGAGGCGACGAGCCTATTTAACTATGGCTACACCTTC. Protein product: CASSLGEATSLFNYGYTF. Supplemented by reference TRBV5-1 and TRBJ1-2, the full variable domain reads KAGVTQTPRYLIKTRGQQVTLSCSPISGHRSVSWYQQTPGQGLQFLFEYFSETQRNKGNFPGRFSGRQFSNSRSEMNVSTLELGDSALYLCASSLGEATSLFNYGYTFGSGTRLTVV.

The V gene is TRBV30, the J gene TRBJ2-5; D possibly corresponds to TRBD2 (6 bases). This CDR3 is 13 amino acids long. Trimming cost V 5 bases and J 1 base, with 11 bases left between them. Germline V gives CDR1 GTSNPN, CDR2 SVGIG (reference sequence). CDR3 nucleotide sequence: TGTGCCTGGCAGTATAGCGGCCAAGAGACCCAGTACTTC. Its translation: CAWQYSGQETQYF.

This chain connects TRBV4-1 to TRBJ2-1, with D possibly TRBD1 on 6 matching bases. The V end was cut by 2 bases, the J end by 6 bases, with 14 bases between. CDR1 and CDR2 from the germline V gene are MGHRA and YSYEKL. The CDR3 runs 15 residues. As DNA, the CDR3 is TGCGCCAGCAGCCAATTACCGACAGGTCCCAATGAGCAGTTCTTC. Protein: CASSQLPTGPNEQFF.

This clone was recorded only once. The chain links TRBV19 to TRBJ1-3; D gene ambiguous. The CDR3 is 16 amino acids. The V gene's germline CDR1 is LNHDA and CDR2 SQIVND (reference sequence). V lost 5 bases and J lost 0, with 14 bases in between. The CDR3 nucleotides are TGTGCCAGTAGTGATCGGTCCGCGGCCTCTGGAAACACCATATATTTT. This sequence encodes CASSDRSAASGNTIYF.

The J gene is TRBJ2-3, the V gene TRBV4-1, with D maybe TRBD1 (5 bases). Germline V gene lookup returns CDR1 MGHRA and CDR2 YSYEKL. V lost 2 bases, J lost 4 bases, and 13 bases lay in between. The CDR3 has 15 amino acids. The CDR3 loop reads CASSQLRQGADTQYF. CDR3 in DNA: TGCGCCAGCAGCCAATTAAGGCAGGGCGCAGATACGCAGTATTTT.

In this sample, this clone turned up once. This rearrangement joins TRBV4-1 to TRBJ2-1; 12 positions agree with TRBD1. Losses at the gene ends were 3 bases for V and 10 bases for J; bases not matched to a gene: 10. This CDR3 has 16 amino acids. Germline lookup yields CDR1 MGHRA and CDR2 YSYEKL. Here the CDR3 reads CASSQGWGQGAGEQFF. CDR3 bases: TGCGCCAGCAGCCAGGGTTGGGGACAGGGGGCGGGGGAGCAGTTCTTC.

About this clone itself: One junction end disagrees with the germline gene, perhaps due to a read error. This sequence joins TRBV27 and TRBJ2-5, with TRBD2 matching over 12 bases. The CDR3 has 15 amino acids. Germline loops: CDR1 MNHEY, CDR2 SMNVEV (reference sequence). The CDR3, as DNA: TGTGCCAGCAGTTTGAGAGGCCCGACTAGCGGGGGATCGAACTTC. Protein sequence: CASSLRGPTSGGSNF.

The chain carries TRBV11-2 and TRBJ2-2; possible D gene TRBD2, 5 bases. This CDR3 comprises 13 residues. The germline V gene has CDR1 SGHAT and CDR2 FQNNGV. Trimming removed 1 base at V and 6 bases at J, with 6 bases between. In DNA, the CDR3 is TGTGCCAGCAGCTTAGTGAGGGCCGGGGAGCTGTTTTTT. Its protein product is CASSLVRAGELFF.

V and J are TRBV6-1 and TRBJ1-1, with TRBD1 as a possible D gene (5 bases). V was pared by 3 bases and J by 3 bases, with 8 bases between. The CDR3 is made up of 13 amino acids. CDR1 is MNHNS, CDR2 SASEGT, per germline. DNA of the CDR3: TGTGCCAGCAGTGACCGACAGTACACTGAAGCTTTCTTT. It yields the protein CASSDRQYTEAFF.

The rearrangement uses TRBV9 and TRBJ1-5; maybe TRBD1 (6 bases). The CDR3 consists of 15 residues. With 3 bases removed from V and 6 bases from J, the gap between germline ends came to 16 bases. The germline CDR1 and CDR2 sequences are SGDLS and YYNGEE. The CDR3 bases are TGTGCCAGCAGCGGAAACGGACAGCCGTCTCAGCCCCAGCATTTT. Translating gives CASSGNGQPSQPQHF. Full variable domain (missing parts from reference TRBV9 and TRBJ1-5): DSGVTQTPKHLITATGQRVTLRCSPRSGDLSVYWYQQSLDQGLQFLIQYYNGEERAKGNILERFSAQQFPDLHSELNLSSLELGDSALYFCASSGNGQPSQPQHFGDGTRLSIL.

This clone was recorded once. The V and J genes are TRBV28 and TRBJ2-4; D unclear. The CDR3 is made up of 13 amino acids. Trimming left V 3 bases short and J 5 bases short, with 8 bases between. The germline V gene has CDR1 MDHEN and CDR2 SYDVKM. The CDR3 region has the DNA TGTGCCAGCAGTTTTCCCAGGCAAAACATTCAGTACTTC. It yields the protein CASSFPRQNIQYF.

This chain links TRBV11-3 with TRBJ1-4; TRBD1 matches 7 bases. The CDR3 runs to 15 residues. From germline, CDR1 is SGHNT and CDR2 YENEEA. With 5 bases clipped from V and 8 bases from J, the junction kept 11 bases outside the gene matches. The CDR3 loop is CASSPTTGYEEKLFF. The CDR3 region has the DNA TGTGCCAGCAGCCCAACGACAGGGTACGAGGAAAAACTGTTTTTT. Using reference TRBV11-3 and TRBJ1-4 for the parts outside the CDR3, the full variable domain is EAGVVQSPRYKIIEKKQPVAFWCNPISGHNTLYWYLQNLGQGPELLIRYENEEAVDDSQLPKDRFSAERLKGVDSTLKIQPAELGDSAVYLCASSPTTGYEEKLFFGSGTQLSVL.

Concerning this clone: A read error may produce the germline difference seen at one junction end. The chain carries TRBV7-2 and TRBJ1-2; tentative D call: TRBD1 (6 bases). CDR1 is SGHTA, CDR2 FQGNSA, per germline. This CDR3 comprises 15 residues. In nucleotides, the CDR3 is TGTGCCAGCAGCATAGCGACAGGAACTAACTATGGCTACACCTTC. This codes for CASSIATGTNYGYTF.

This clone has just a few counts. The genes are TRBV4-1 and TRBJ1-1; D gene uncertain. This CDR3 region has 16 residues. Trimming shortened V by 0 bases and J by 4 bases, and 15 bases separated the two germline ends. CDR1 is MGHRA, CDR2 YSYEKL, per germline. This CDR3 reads CASSQDRRARSTEAFF. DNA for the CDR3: TGCGCCAGCAGCCAAGATCGGAGGGCCCGGAGCACTGAAGCTTTCTTT.

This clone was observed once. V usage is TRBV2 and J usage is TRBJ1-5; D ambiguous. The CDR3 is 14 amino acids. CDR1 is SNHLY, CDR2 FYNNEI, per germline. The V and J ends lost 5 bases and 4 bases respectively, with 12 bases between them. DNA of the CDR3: TGTGCCAGCAGTCCCCCACGGCGGAATCAGCCCCAGCATTTT. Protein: CASSPPRRNQPQHF.

The CDR3 DNA follows: TGCGCCAGCAGCCAAGGACTGACACCGGGACACAGAGATGGCTACACCTTC. This sequence encodes CASSQGLTPGHRDGYTF. The chain has TRBV4-1 and TRBJ1-2; TRBD1 is a possible D gene (6 bases). This CDR3 is 17 amino acids long. From germline, CDR1 is MGHRA and CDR2 YSYEKL. V lost 1 base, J lost 6 bases, and 21 bases lay in between.

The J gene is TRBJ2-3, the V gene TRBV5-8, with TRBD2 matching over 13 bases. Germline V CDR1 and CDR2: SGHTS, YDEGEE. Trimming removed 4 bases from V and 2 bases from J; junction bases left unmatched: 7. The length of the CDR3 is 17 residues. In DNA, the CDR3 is TGTGCCAGCAGCATCGGGACTAGCGGGGTTTCCACAGATACGCAGTATTTT. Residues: CASSIGTSGVSTDTQYF.

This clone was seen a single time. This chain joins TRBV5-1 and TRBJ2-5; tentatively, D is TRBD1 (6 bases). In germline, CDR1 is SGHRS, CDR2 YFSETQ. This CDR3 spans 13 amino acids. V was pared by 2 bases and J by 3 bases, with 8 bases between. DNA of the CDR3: TGCGCCAGCAGCTTTTGGACAGAAGAGACCCAGTACTTC. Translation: CASSFWTEETQYF.

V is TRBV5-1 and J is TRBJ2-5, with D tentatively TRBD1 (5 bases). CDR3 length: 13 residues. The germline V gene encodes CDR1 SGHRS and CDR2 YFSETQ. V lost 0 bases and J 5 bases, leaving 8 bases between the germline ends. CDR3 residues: CASSLEGWETQYF. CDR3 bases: TGCGCCAGCAGCTTGGAGGGGTGGGAGACCCAGTACTTC.

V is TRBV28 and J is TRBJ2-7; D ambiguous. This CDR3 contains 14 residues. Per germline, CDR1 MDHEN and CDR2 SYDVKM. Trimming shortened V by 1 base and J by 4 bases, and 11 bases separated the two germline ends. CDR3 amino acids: CASSLSGETYEQYF. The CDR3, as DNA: TGTGCCAGCAGTTTATCTGGAGAGACTTACGAGCAGTACTTC.

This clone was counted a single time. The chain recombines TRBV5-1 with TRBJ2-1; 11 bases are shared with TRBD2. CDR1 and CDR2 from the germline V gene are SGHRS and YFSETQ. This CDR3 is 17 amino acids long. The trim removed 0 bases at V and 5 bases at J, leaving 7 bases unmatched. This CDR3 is CASSLDPTSGGNNEQFF. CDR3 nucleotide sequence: TGCGCCAGCAGCTTGGACCCAACTAGCGGGGGCAACAATGAGCAGTTCTTC.